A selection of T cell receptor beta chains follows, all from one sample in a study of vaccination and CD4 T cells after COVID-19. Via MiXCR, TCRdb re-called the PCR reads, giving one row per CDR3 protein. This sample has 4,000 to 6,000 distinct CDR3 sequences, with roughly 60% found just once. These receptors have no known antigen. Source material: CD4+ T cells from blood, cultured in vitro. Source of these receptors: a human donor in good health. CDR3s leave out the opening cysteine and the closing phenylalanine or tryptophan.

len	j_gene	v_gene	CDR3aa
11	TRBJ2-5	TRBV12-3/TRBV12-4	ASSPGPLGTQY
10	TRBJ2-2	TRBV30	AFPGVRGELF
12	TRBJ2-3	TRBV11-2	ASSLDRPTDTQY
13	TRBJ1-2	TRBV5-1	ASSLESSTNYGYT
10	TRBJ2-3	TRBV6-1	ASSELTDTQY
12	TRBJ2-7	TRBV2	ASSEDGTGCEQY
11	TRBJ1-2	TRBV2	ASTEDPNYGYT
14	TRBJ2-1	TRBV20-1	SAGKGLAGGYNEQF
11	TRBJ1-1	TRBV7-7	ASSLSENTEAF
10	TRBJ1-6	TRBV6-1	ASSPANSPLH
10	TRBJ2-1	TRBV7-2	ASSSPEGEQF
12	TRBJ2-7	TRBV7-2	ASSYGQGEYEQY
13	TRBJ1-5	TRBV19	ASGRDIFRNQPQH
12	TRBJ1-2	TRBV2	ASIAGEANYGYT
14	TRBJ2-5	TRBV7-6	ASSTSGQGASETQY
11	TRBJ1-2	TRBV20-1	SARLDRGYGYT
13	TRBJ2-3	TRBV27	ASSFLAVGTDTQY
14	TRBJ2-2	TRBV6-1	ASTELAAPNTGELF
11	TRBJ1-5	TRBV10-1	ASSPGVNQPQH
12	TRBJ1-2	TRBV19	ASSRGRHGYGYT
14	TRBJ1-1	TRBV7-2	ASSGPGAAFGYEAF
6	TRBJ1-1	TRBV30	AWKEAF
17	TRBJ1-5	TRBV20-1	SARDFPQRTGALGQPQH
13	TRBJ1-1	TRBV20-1	SAPGQGSQNTEAF
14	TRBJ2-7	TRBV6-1	ASSDYRRTGGNEQY
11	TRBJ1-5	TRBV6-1	ASRQTSNQPQH
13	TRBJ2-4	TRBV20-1	SASAISGSGSIQY
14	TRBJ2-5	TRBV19	ASSTRVAGGQETQY
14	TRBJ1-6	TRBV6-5	ASSYNTGAYNSPLH
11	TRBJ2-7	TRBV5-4	ASSLVGGGEQY
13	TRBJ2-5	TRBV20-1	SARDPSKGQETQY
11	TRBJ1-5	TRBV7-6	ASSLAGDQPQH
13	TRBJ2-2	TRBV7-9	ASSLVDTNTGELF
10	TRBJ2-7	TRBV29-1	SVDNRVGEQY
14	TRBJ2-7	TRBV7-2	ASSLRPGPSPDEQY
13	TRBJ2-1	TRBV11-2	ASSFRAGIYNEQF
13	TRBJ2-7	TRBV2	ASRRTGQGLYEQY
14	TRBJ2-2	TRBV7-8	ASSSGTGLSTGELF
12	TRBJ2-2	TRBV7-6	ASRGQEFAGELF
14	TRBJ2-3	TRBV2	ASSEAADSSTDTQY
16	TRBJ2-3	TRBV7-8	ASSLVGPGLAGADTQY
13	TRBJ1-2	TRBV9	ASSQNPSGDYGYT
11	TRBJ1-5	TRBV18	ASSLGGLQPQH
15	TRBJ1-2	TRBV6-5	ASSYHQILGSNYGYT